These 29 T cell receptor beta chains were sequenced from one sample in a study of blood T cell repertoires in COVID-19. The table came from immunoSEQ multiplex PCR; TCRdb's copy has only in-frame clones and leaves some out. Found here are 150,000 to 200,000 clones, about 90% of them singletons; the top ten hold roughly 9.8%. Sequencing was done on a sample of peripheral blood. The origin of the receptors is a woman aged 55-70 years with COVID-19, enrolled during active disease.

This chain connects TRBV27 to TRBJ2-3; 13 positions match TRBD2. This CDR3 comprises 17 residues. In germline, CDR1 is MNHEY, CDR2 SMNVEV (reference sequence). Trimming at V came to 5 bases and at J to 2 bases, leaving 7 bases not matched to a gene. In DNA form, the CDR3 reads TGTGCCAGCAGTCGAACTAGCGGGAGGGACTTCACAGATACGCAGTATTTT. Amino acid sequence: CASSRTSGRDFTDTQYF.

CDR3 sequence (DNA): TGTGCCAGCAGCTTGGCGGTGACTCCCCCCTCTGGGGCCAACGTCCTGACTTTC. Translating it yields CASSLAVTPPSGANVLTF. J is TRBJ2-6 and V is TRBV5-6; no reliable D call. The V and J ends lost 0 bases and 0 bases respectively, with 13 bases between them. In germline, CDR1 is SGHDT, CDR2 YYEEEE. The CDR3 is made up of 18 amino acids.

V and J are TRBV18 and TRBJ1-5, with D perhaps matching TRBD1 (5 bases). The V end lost 3 bases, the J end lost 4 bases, and 16 bases lay between the germline ends. This CDR3 is built from 16 residues. The germline V gene has CDR1 KGHSH and CDR2 LQKENI. The CDR3 region is CASSPMGQGLNQPQHF. The CDR3 DNA follows: TGTGCCAGCTCACCGATGGGGCAGGGATTGAATCAGCCCCAGCATTTT.

The chain recombines TRBV6-2 or TRBV6-3 with TRBJ1-3; D ambiguous. Germline lookup yields CDR1 MNHEY and CDR2 SVGEGT. The CDR3 contains 15 residues. V dropped 6 bases and J dropped 2 bases, with 14 bases sitting between them. The CDR3 spells CASSLIAVPGNTIYF. CDR3 nucleotide sequence: TGTGCCAGCAGCCTTATAGCGGTACCTGGAAACACCATATATTTT.

This chain uses TRBV28 with TRBJ2-2; the D gene is possibly TRBD2 (5 bases). The germline V and J ends were trimmed by 3 bases and 4 bases, with 12 bases remaining between them. The CDR3 spans 15 residues. The germline V gene has CDR1 MDHEN and CDR2 SYDVKM. This chain's CDR3 is CASSLIARGTGELFF. CDR3 DNA: TGTGCCAGCAGTTTGATCGCCCGGGGCACCGGGGAGCTGTTTTTT.

This chain uses TRBV20-1 with TRBJ2-7; 12 positions agree with TRBD2. Germline V gene sequence: CDR1 DFQATT, CDR2 SNEGSKA (reference sequence). V lost 3 bases and J lost 4; bases outside the gene matches: 4. This CDR3 spans 14 amino acids. The CDR3 nucleotides read TGCAGTGCTAGTCGACTAGCGGGGGATTACGAGCAGTACTTC. Translated: CSASRLAGDYEQYF.

This clone was seen a single time. J is TRBJ2-5 and V is TRBV10-3; possibly TRBD1 for D (6 bases). Deletions cut 11 bases from V and 2 bases from J, with 15 bases between. This CDR3 is built from 13 residues. Germline V gene sequence: CDR1 ENHRY, CDR2 SYGVKD. CDR3 residues: CAGGQGEQETQYF. CDR3 DNA sequence: TGTGCCGGGGGCCAAGGAGAGCAAGAGACCCAGTACTTC.

J is TRBJ2-3 and V is TRBV7-9; 7 bases fit TRBD1. The CDR3 loop spans 14 amino acids. Germline lookup yields CDR1 SEHNR and CDR2 FQNEAQ (reference sequence). Trimming removed 5 bases from V and 0 bases from J; junction bases left unmatched: 2. The CDR3 DNA is TGTGCCAGCAGCGTGACAGGGAGCACAGATACGCAGTATTTT. Amino acid sequence: CASSVTGSTDTQYF.

This clone was seen just once. J is TRBJ2-3 and V is TRBV2, with 14 bases identical to TRBD2. From germline, CDR1 is SNHLY and CDR2 FYNNEI. The junction had 2 bases not matched to a gene; V was cut back by 5 bases and J by 4 bases. The length of the CDR3 is 15 residues. The CDR3 DNA sequence: TGTGCCAGCAGTAGACTAGCGGGAGGGTCAGATACGCAGTATTTT. Translation: CASSRLAGGSDTQYF. Drawing the rest from reference TRBV2 and TRBJ2-3, the complete variable domain is EPEVTQTPSHQVTQMGQEVILRCVPISNHLYFYWYRQILGQKVEFLVSFYNNEISEKSEIFDDQFSVERPDGSNFTLKIRSTKLEDSAMYFCASSRLAGGSDTQYFGPGTRLTVL.

The chain uses TRBV27 and TRBJ2-5, with 13 bases fitting TRBD2. This CDR3 has 15 amino acids. CDR1 and CDR2 (germline): MNHEY, SMNVEV (reference sequence). The ends lost 7 bases at V and 7 bases at J; junction bases unmatched: 9. In DNA, the CDR3 is TGTGCCAGCACCGGGACTAGCGGGAAGTCGGGGACCCAGTACTTC. Translating gives CASTGTSGKSGTQYF.

The chain carries TRBV28 and TRBJ1-2; maybe TRBD1 (5 bases). The CDR3 has 17 residues. V lost 6 bases to trimming and J lost 5 bases, with 25 bases between them. The germline CDR1 and CDR2 sequences are MDHEN and SYDVKM. The CDR3 DNA reads TGTGCCAGCAGCCCCGACGGGGGAGGAGAGGCAGGATATGGCTACACCTTC. Translated, it gives CASSPDGGGEAGYGYTF.

This clone has just a few counts. The chain couples TRBV5-4 to TRBJ2-3, with D perhaps matching TRBD2 (5 bases). Looked up from germline, CDR1 is SGHNT and CDR2 is YYREEE (reference sequence). The CDR3 extends over 16 amino acids. The V end lost 0 bases, the J end lost 2 bases, and 13 bases lay between the germline ends. Written as DNA, the CDR3 is TGTGCCAGCAGCTTGGACTTTAGCGCCTACACAGATACGCAGTATTTT. Encoded protein: CASSLDFSAYTDTQYF.

The chain has TRBV5-1 and TRBJ2-7, with TRBD1 matching 8 bases. The CDR3 covers 17 residues. The trim removed 0 bases at V and 2 bases at J, leaving 10 bases unmatched. Germline lookup yields CDR1 SGHRS and CDR2 YFSETQ. The CDR3 DNA follows: TGCGCCAGCAGCTTGGTTAATCCGCGACAGGGGACCTACGAGCAGTACTTC. Translating gives CASSLVNPRQGTYEQYF.

V and J are TRBV7-6 and TRBJ1-2, with unresolved D. The CDR3 is 11 amino acids. The germline gives CDR1 SGHVS, CDR2 FNYEAQ. Trimming removed 10 bases at V and 9 bases at J, with 15 bases between. CDR3 amino acids: CATERIGSYTF. The CDR3 nucleotides read TGTGCCACCGAGCGCATCGGAAGCTACACCTTC.

This chain joins TRBV29-1 and TRBJ2-1; 7 bases align to TRBD1. V shed 7 bases, J shed 12 bases, and the junction held 18 bases outside the gene matches. This CDR3 has 14 residues. From germline, CDR1 is SQVTM and CDR2 ANQGSEA. This CDR3 is CSAWTGPNPGGQFF. The CDR3 region has the DNA TGCAGCGCCTGGACAGGACCCAACCCGGGTGGGCAGTTCTTC.

This CDR3 is CASLAWGEGSNQPQHF. The CDR3 nucleotides are TGTGCCAGTCTCGCGTGGGGGGAAGGTAGCAATCAGCCCCAGCATTTT. The gene calls are TRBV19 and TRBJ1-5; maybe TRBD1 (5 bases). This CDR3 contains 16 residues. Germline V CDR1 and CDR2: LNHDA, SQIVND (reference sequence). V was cut by 8 bases and J by 0 bases, with 17 bases left in between.

V and J are TRBV28 and TRBJ2-5, with 8 bases that match TRBD2. Germline CDR1 MDHEN, CDR2 SYDVKM. The length of the CDR3 is 15 residues. The CDR3 region is CGSSRSGGPRETQYF. In DNA form, the CDR3 reads TGTGGGTCTAGCCGGAGCGGGGGACCGAGAGAGACCCAGTACTTC.

The chain employs TRBV12-3 or TRBV12-4 and TRBJ1-5; D unresolved. CDR3 length: 13 amino acids. Between the trimmed V and J ends, which lost 3 bases and 6 bases, there was a span of 9 bases. Written as DNA, the CDR3 is TGTGCCAGCAGTTTTGCTCCCGGTCAGCCCCAGCATTTT. Protein product: CASSFAPGQPQHF.

The chain couples TRBV2 to TRBJ1-6; TRBD1 aligns across 7 bases. The ends lost 6 bases at V and 5 bases at J; junction bases unmatched: 7. The V gene's germline CDR1 is SNHLY and CDR2 FYNNEI. This CDR3 region has 15 residues. CDR3 sequence reads: CASRSQGRNNSPLHF. CDR3 nucleotides: TGTGCCAGCAGATCACAGGGGAGAAATAATTCACCCCTCCACTTT.

Only one count was recorded for this clone. The V gene is TRBV30, the J gene TRBJ1-5; D gene uncertain. The CDR3 has 13 residues. Germline lookup yields CDR1 GTSNPN and CDR2 SVGIG (reference sequence). Trimming stripped 3 bases from V and 2 bases from J, with 8 bases between. For the CDR3, the DNA is TGTGCCTGGAGCGGTTTGGGCAATCAGCCCCAGCATTTT. Its protein is CAWSGLGNQPQHF.

The V and J genes are TRBV25-1 and TRBJ1-1, with unresolved D. Trimming cost V 5 bases and J 2 bases, with 12 bases left between them. Germline CDR1 is MGHDK and CDR2 is SYGVNS. CDR3 length: 14 residues. CDR3 DNA: TGTGCCAGCAGTTTAAACAGCTTTAACACTGAAGCTTTCTTT. It translates to CASSLNSFNTEAFF.

V is TRBV18 and J is TRBJ1-1; the match to TRBD1 covers 9 bases. The V and J ends lost 2 bases and 0 bases, in that order; junction bases with no gene match: 4. The length of the CDR3 is 16 residues. Germline CDR1 reads KGHSH; CDR2 reads LQKENI. The DNA for the CDR3 is TGTGCCAGCTCACCAGGGACAGGGATCATGAACACTGAAGCTTTCTTT. Encoded protein: CASSPGTGIMNTEAFF. Based on the CDR3 plus reference TRBV18 and TRBJ1-1, the full variable domain is NAGVMQNPRHLVRRRGQEARLRCSPMKGHSHVYWYRQLPEEGLKFMVYLQKENIIDESGMPKERFSAEFPKEGPSILRIQQVVRGDSAAYFCASSPGTGIMNTEAFFGQGTRLTVV.

Only a few counts were recorded for this clone. The gene calls are TRBV7-9 and TRBJ2-7; no definite D call. Trimming pared 5 bases from V and 2 bases from J, leaving 13 bases between. CDR3 length: 14 amino acids. Germline V gives CDR1 SEHNR, CDR2 FQNEAQ (reference sequence). This CDR3 is CASSGSSFAYEQYF. The CDR3 DNA is TGTGCCAGCAGCGGAAGTAGCTTTGCCTACGAGCAGTACTTC. The whole variable domain, filled in from reference TRBV7-9 and TRBJ2-7, reads DTGVSQNPRHKITKRGQNVTFRCDPISEHNRLYWYRQTLGQGPEFLTYFQNEAQLEKSRLLSDRFSAERPKGSFSTLEIQRTEQGDSAMYLCASSGSSFAYEQYFGPGTRLTVT.

V gene TRBV4-1 combines with J gene TRBJ1-6; TRBD1 is a possible D gene (5 bases). V was clipped by 0 bases and J by 14 bases, with 11 bases between them. In germline, CDR1 is MGHRA, CDR2 YSYEKL. The CDR3 loop spans 13 amino acids. In DNA form, the CDR3 reads TGCGCCAGCAGCCAAGATTCCCAGGGCTCCCTCCACTTT. This codes for CASSQDSQGSLHF.

The chain uses TRBV12-3 or TRBV12-4 and TRBJ1-5; no clear D gene. This CDR3 region has 13 residues. The V and J ends lost 3 bases and 4 bases respectively, with 7 bases between them. This chain's CDR3 is CASSFRPNQPQHF. The CDR3 DNA reads TGTGCCAGCAGTTTCCGTCCTAATCAGCCCCAGCATTTT.

This clone appeared a single time. The gene calls are TRBV5-1 and TRBJ2-7; the D gene is possibly TRBD2 (5 bases). Trimming shortened V by 0 bases and J by 7 bases, and 8 bases separated the two germline ends. Germline V lookup: CDR1 SGHRS, CDR2 YFSETQ. The length of the CDR3 is 12 residues. The CDR3 sequence: CASSLGADEQYF. CDR3 in DNA: TGCGCCAGCAGCTTGGGAGCGGATGAGCAGTACTTC.

This clone is a singleton in its sample. The chain is built from TRBV14 and TRBJ1-2, with D perhaps TRBD1 (5 bases). The CDR3 sequence is 15 residues long. CDR1 and CDR2 from the germline V gene are SGHDN and FVKESK. V lost 0 bases, J lost 2 bases, and 10 bases lay in between. The CDR3 loop reads CASSQDLGGNYGYTF. CDR3 DNA sequence: TGTGCCAGCAGCCAAGACCTGGGGGGGAACTATGGCTACACCTTC. Filled out from reference TRBV14 and TRBJ1-2, the complete variable domain reads EAGVTQFPSHSVIEKGQTVTLRCDPISGHDNLYWYRRVMGKEIKFLLHFVKESKQDESGMPNNRFLAERTGGTYSTLKVQPAELEDSGVYFCASSQDLGGNYGYTFGSGTRLTVV.

This clone occurred once. The genes are TRBV18 and TRBJ1-6; 9 bases agree with TRBD1. The CDR3 totals 14 residues. Trimming removed 5 bases from V and 8 bases from J; junction bases left unmatched: 4. CDR1 is KGHSH, CDR2 LQKENI, per germline. The CDR3 region is CASSGTGRHSPLHF. In DNA form, the CDR3 reads TGTGCCAGCTCAGGGACAGGGCGGCATTCACCCCTCCACTTT.

This rearrangement joins TRBV5-1 to TRBJ2-7, with 7 bases matching TRBD2. V dropped 4 bases and J dropped 4; count of bases not matched to a gene: 8. The CDR3 sequence is 14 residues long. Germline-derived CDR1 and CDR2 are SGHRS and YFSETQ. The CDR3 loop reads CASSPSAGVYEQYF. The CDR3 coding sequence is TGCGCCAGCAGCCCATCTGCGGGAGTATACGAGCAGTACTTC.